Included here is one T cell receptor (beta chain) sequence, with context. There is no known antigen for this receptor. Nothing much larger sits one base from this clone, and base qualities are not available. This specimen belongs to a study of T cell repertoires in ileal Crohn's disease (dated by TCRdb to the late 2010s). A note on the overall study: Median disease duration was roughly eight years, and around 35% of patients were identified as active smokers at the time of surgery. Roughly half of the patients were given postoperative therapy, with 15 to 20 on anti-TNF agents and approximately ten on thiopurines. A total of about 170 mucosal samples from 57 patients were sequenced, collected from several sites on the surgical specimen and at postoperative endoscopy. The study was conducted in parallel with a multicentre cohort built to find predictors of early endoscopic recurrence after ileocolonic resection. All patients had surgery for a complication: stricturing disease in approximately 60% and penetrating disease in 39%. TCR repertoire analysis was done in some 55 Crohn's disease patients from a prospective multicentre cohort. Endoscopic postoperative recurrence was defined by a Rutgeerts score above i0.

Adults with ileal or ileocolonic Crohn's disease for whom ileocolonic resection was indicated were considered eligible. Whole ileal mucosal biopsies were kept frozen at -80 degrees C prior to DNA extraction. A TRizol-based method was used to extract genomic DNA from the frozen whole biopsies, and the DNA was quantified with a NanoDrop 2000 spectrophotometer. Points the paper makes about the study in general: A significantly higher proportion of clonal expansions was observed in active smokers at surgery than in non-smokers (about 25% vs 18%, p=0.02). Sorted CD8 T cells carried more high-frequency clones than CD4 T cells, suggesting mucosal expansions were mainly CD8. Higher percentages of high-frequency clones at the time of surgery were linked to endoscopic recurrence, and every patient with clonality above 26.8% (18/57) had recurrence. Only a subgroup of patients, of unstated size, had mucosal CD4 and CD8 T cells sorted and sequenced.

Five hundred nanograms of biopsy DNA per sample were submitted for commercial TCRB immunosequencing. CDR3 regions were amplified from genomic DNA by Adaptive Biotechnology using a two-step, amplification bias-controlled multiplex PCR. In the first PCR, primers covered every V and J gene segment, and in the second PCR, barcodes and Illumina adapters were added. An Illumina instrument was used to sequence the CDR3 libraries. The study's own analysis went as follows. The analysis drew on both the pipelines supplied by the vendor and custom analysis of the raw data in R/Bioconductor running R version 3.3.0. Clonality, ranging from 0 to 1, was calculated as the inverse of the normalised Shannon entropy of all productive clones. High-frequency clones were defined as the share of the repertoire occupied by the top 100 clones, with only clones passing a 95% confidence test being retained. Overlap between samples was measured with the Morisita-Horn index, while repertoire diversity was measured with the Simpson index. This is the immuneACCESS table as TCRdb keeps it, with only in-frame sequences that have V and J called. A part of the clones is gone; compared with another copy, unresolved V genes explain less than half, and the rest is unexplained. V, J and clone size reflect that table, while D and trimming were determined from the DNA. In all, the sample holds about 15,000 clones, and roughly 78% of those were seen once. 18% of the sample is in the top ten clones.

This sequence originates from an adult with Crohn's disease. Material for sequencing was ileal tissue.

The sequenced DNA: TGTGCCAGCAGTTCCGGGAACAGGGCTCCATTCTCCTACGAGCAGTACTTC. Its product reads: CASSSGNRAPFSYEQYF. The V gene is TRBV27 and the J gene is TRBJ2-7, and TRBD1 may be the D gene, going by 6 matching bases. Its CDR3 holds 17 amino acids, cysteine through phenylalanine. Only the CDR3 portion is preserved as DNA: 51 bases, with reading frame beginning at the first base. CDR1 and CDR2 were assigned from the germline V gene (reference sequence) as MNHEY and SMNVEV. V loses 4 bases of germline sequence and J loses 0 bases, and the interval between the two ends is 19 bases.